This TCR beta chain is drawn from a study of blood T cell repertoires in COVID-19 (dated by TCRdb to about 2020). Looking at the study overall: Recovered participants in ImmuneRACE Cohort 3 were defined by two consecutive negative NP/OP PCR tests, clearance by a healthcare professional, or resolution of symptoms. Samples covering the acute and convalescent phases of COVID-19 were provided by collaborators in the United States, Italy and Spain. The material from the prospective study consisted of cDNA or gDNA derived from T cells, B-cell-depleted T cells, or PBMCs. Subjects who had been exposed to COVID-19, were actively infected with it, or had recovered from it provided the deeply sampled blood TCRbeta repertoires that made up the dataset. The repertoires were made available in a free public database intended to serve as a resource for research on the immune response to SARS-CoV-2. Samples were obtained from the ongoing ImmuneRACE study (first 160 participants) and from 1,254 subjects provided by 6 global collaborators. The sample metadata nearly always contained a de-identified subject ID, COVID-19 status, age in years and sex. Where available, HLA class I and class II types were obtained from metadata supplied by the sample provider rather than from assay-based typing.

Regarding this clone: What this receptor recognizes is not known. Base quality data are lacking; no much larger clone is found one base away.

Participants in the prospective study were enrolled through a virtual design, were aged about 18 to 100 years, and lived in approximately 25 United States geographic areas. In the prospective study, participants were assigned to cohorts based on the clinical history participants reported in a screening survey and a study questionnaire. Mobile phlebotomists in the prospective study collected whole blood, serum and a nasopharyngeal or oropharyngeal swab from every participant. Over a roughly 2-month period, participants in the prospective study had the option of providing additional blood draws and questionnaires. Blood samples from the prospective study were shipped frozen or at room temperature prior to DNA extraction. TCRbeta CDR3 regions were amplified from genomic DNA by means of the immunoSEQ Assay, a bias-controlled multiplex PCR. In the authors' own workflow: The number of nucleated cells in each sample was estimated from the amplification of reference gene primers within the assay. To quantify the absolute abundance of each unique TCRbeta CDR3 rearrangement, sequence reads were collapsed and filtered. For each sample, productive Simpson clonality was calculated by taking the square root of Simpson's diversity index across productive rearrangements. TCRdb took over this immuneACCESS table, retaining in-frame rearrangements with V and J assigned. Such tables are incomplete; in checked studies, under half of the missing clones stem from an unresolved V gene, and the remainder is unexplained. V and J calls and clone size come straight from that table; D and trimming were deduced from the DNA. For this sample the table gives about 360,000 clones, of which 87% were detected only once. The top ten constitute roughly 2% of the sample.

Overall study outcomes, separate from this receptor: The quantity of clinical and demographic metadata differed by source and by participant and was supplied without curation.

This TCR was sampled from a man aged 40-55 years in a cohort exposed to, infected with or recovered from COVID-19 (not recorded which). The material sequenced was PBMCs or T cells enriched from blood (not recorded which).

The sequenced DNA: TGTGCCAGTGGTTCCCTAGAGGCTCGCTATGGCTACACCTTC. This is translated as CASGSLEARYGYTF. Here the chain combines TRBV19 and TRBJ1-2; no D gene call is confident. The CDR3 holds 14 amino acids from the cysteine to the phenylalanine. The CDR3 DNA has 42 bases and is translated from base 1. V drops 8 bases and J drops 4 bases, leaving 17 bases in between. CDR1 and CDR2 (LNHDA, SQIVND) derive from the germline V gene (reference sequence).